This TCR beta chain was recorded in a study of shared clonotypes between healthy human individuals. Study results and limitations: Naive subsets tended to show greater estimated richness than memory subsets.

Looked up from germline, CDR1 is LGHNA and CDR2 is YSLEER. The ends lost 2 bases at V and 5 bases at J; junction bases unmatched: 8. The CDR3 runs to 15 residues. This clone was recorded many times. The antigen is not known. Sequencing used immunoSEQ multiplex PCR; TCRdb keeps in-frame clones, though not all of them. The table lists nearly 1,000,000 clones, 70% to 85% of them singletons, with over 1.3% in the top ten. This clonotype was obtained from a young man in good health. This chain uses TRBV4-3 with TRBJ2-5; 7 positions agree with TRBD1. Sequencing was performed on memory CD4+ T cells sorted from blood. Subset defined: CD45RA-negative fraction. The CDR3, as DNA: TGCGCCAGCAGCCAATCGGAAGGGGGCAGGGAGACCCAGTACTTC. Its translation is CASSQSEGGRETQYF.